This T cell receptor (beta chain) was identified during a study of T cells in Graves' hyperthyroidism and ophthalmopathy. TCR beta CDR3 regions were amplified from RNA transcripts. The study used the HTBI primer set for a first-round RT-PCR of the TCR CDR3. One entry per CDR3 protein, called by TCRdb with MiXCR from the multiplex PCR reads. The repertoire has fewer than 850,000 distinct CDR3 sequences, 17% of them found once; the top ten carry about 16%. This CDR3 contains 14 residues. Germline CDR1 SGHKS, CDR2 YYEKEE (reference sequence). V was clipped by 1 base and J by 5 bases, with 9 bases between them. Pregnant or lactating patients were excluded, as were those with uncontrolled infection or other autoimmune disease. Diagnoses were made from clinical symptoms, serum measures (thyroxine and TRAb), thyroid ultrasound and orbital computed tomography.

Sequenced input: blood. This chain uses TRBV5-5 with TRBJ2-2, with unresolved D. This clonotype was sampled from a man aged 50-60 years with Graves' hyperthyroidism. This chain's CDR3 is CASSLLRFTGELFF. In DNA form, the CDR3 reads TGTGCCAGCAGCTTGTTAAGGTTTACCGGGGAGCTGTTTTTT. Based on the CDR3 plus reference TRBV5-5 and TRBJ2-2, the full variable domain is DAGVTQSPTHLIKTRGQQVTLRCSPISGHKSVSWYQQVLGQGPQFIFQYYEKEERGRGNFPDRFSARQFPNYSSELNVNALLLGDSALYLCASSLLRFTGELFFGEGSRLTVL.